The sequence of this T cell receptor beta chain was determined in a study of blood T cell repertoires in COVID-19 (TCRdb year 2020). Regarding the complete study: Samples covering the acute and convalescent phases of COVID-19 were provided by collaborators in the United States, Italy and Spain. The material from the prospective study consisted of cDNA or gDNA derived from T cells, B-cell-depleted T cells, or PBMCs. Subjects who had been exposed to COVID-19, were actively infected with it, or had recovered from it provided the deeply sampled blood TCRbeta repertoires that made up the dataset. The repertoires were made available in a free public database intended to serve as a resource for research on the immune response to SARS-CoV-2. The samples were drawn from two sources: the first 160 participants of the ongoing ImmuneRACE study, and fewer than 1,500 subjects contributed by 6 global collaborators. Sample metadata almost always included a de-identified subject ID, COVID-19 status, age in years and sex. HLA class I and class II types, where available, came from metadata supplied by the sample provider rather than from assay-based typing. The research as a whole found: Clinical and demographic metadata were provided uncurated, with the amount varying by source and participant.

TCRbeta CDR3 regions were amplified from genomic DNA using the immunoSEQ Assay, a bias-controlled multiplex PCR. As for how the authors treated the data: Nucleated cell counts per sample were estimated from amplification of reference gene primers within the assay. Sequence reads were collapsed and filtered to measure the absolute abundance of every unique TCRbeta CDR3 rearrangement. For each sample, productive Simpson clonality was calculated as the square root of Simpson's diversity index over productive rearrangements. Held by TCRdb, this immuneACCESS table contains in-frame sequences only and omits some clones. Under half of the omission traces to an unresolved V gene where checked; the cause of the rest is unknown. V, J and clone size are taken as reported in that table, and D and trimming were inferred from the DNA itself. The sample contains 150,000 or so clones, 85% to 90% of them found a single time. The ten largest clones capture around 0.63% of the sample.

A few counts support this clone. The clone's antigen remains unknown. One base away there is no much larger clone; base qualities are not given. In Seattle, one collaborating source enrolled patients while the infection was active and tracked those patients longitudinally over the course of disease. Whole blood was collected in K2EDTA tubes by collaborating institutions according to the institutions' own protocols. For TCRbeta analysis, collaborators shipped samples in one of three forms: frozen whole blood, isolated PBMCs, or DNA extracted from either of those sample types. The CDR3 runs 13 amino acids, cysteine and phenylalanine included. CDR3 DNA is the only sequence kept; it has 39 bases, read in frame from the first base. The V end loses 7 bases and the J end loses 0 bases, and a stretch of 10 bases separates them.

The V gene is TRBV12-3 or TRBV12-4 and the J gene is TRBJ2-7; the D gene is perhaps TRBD1, on 5 matching bases. Specimen: peripheral blood. The sequence derives from a man in his sixties with COVID-19, enrolled during active disease. The nucleotides read TGTGCCAGCATGCTAGGACACTCCTACGAGCAGTACTTC. Its protein reads: CASMLGHSYEQYF.